This T cell receptor beta chain was sequenced for a study of low-dose radiotherapy and immunotherapy resistance in tumors. The overall study: The authors gave intravenous cyclophosphamide 200 mg/m2 every two weeks, one day before radiation and immunotherapy.

TRAV- and TRBV-specific primers, spanning alpha and beta chains, primed first-strand cDNA. The PCR that amplified TCRs ran for 15 to 25 cycles, relying on a constant-region primer and a V-primer adapter. TCRdb re-called the reads with MiXCR, one entry per CDR3 protein. The data show 100,000 or so distinct CDR3 sequences, around 21% seen once. Stated time point: after trial treatment. Treatment denoted: LDRT plus nivolumab, ipilimumab, low-dose cyclophosphamide and aspirin (RACIN trial). The germline V and J ends were trimmed by 7 bases and 0 bases, with 9 bases remaining between them. Germline CDR1 and CDR2: SGHTA and FQGNSA. The CDR3 runs 14 residues. This clonotype was recorded at least ten times.

The chain carries TRBV7-2 and TRBJ2-2, with unresolved D. The TCR originated in a male donor with prostate cancer. The sample in question was PBMCs, obtained after low-dose radiotherapy plus immunotherapy. The DNA of the CDR3 is TGTGCCAGCACTCCTATCCCGAACACCGGGGAGCTGTTTTTT. This sequence encodes CASTPIPNTGELFF.